These 21 T cell receptor beta chains came from one sample sequenced in a study of blood T cell repertoires in COVID-19. Profiling relied on immunoSEQ multiplex PCR, and the TCRdb table lists in-frame clones only, not all of them. The sample has 450,000 to 500,000 clones; about 85% are singletons. The sample was PBMCs or T cells enriched from blood (not recorded which). The receptors were sampled from a woman aged 18-29 years who had recovered from COVID-19.

The gene calls are TRBV23-1 and TRBJ2-1; D is ambiguous. TRBV23-1 is known as an ORF, though its function is uncertain. The CDR3 is made up of 15 amino acids. Deletions cut 1 base from V and 10 bases from J, with 17 bases between. The CDR3 sequence: CASSQWSRIDLEQFF. The CDR3 DNA reads TGCGCCAGCAGTCAATGGAGCCGGATCGATTTGGAGCAGTTCTTC.

The chain recombines TRBV19 with TRBJ2-2; 7 bases fit TRBD1. The CDR3 has 17 residues. Germline CDR1 is LNHDA and CDR2 is SQIVND (reference sequence). The junction had 10 bases not matched to a gene; V was cut back by 1 base and J by 5 bases. Written as DNA, the CDR3 is TGTGCCAGTAGTATAGTCCCTACAGGGGCGGTTACCGGGGAGCTGTTTTTT. This sequence encodes CASSIVPTGAVTGELFF.

CDR3 protein: CASSINVDAGELFF. The CDR3 DNA sequence: TGTGCCAGTAGTATTAACGTAGATGCCGGGGAGCTGTTTTTT. The rearrangement joins TRBV19 to TRBJ2-2; no firm D call. There are 14 residues in the CDR3. Germline V gene sequence: CDR1 LNHDA, CDR2 SQIVND (reference sequence). Trimming cost V 3 bases and J 6 bases, with 11 bases left between them.

The chain uses TRBV7-9 and TRBJ1-1; 10 positions agree with TRBD1. This CDR3 spans 13 amino acids. CDR1 SEHNR and CDR2 FQNEAQ come from the germline V gene (reference sequence). J lost 8 bases, V lost 7 bases, and 7 bases had no gene match. In DNA form, the CDR3 reads TGTGCCAGCACCGAGACAGGGGGCGTAGAAGCTTTCTTT. It specifies CASTETGGVEAFF.

To note about this clone: The junction differs from germline at one of its ends, possibly a read error. This chain joins TRBV6-1 and TRBJ2-7; possibly TRBD1 for D (5 bases). The CDR3 has 10 residues. Germline-derived CDR1 and CDR2 are MNHNS and SASEGT. Here the CDR3 reads CASSERGQNF. DNA for the CDR3: TGTGCCAGCAGTGAAAGGGGCCAGAACTTC.

V and J are TRBV6-5 and TRBJ1-6; perhaps TRBD1 as D (5 bases). The CDR3 is 15 residues long. V was pared by 7 bases and J by 6 bases, with 16 bases between. From germline, CDR1 is MNHEY and CDR2 SVGAGI. CDR3 protein: CASISGVPINSPLHF. Here the CDR3 DNA reads TGTGCCAGCATATCGGGGGTTCCTATTAATTCACCCCTCCACTTT.

The rearrangement links TRBV28 to TRBJ2-7; 8 nucleotides match TRBD2. The length of the CDR3 is 13 residues. Germline lookup yields CDR1 MDHEN and CDR2 SYDVKM. Trimming took 10 bases from V and 6 from J; bases not matched to a gene: 11. CDR3 protein: CATGGGPGSEQYF. The CDR3 DNA follows: TGTGCCACCGGGGGGGGTCCTGGATCCGAGCAGTACTTC. The full variable domain, with the rest looked up from reference TRBV28 and TRBJ2-7, is DVKVTQSSRYLVKRTGEKVFLECVQDMDHENMFWYRQDPGLGLRLIYFSYDVKMKEKGDIPEGYSVSREKKERFSLILESASTNQTSMYLCATGGGPGSEQYFGPGTRLTVT.

The gene calls are TRBV18 and TRBJ1-1; 8 bases are shared with TRBD1. The CDR3 has 15 amino acids. Germline V lookup: CDR1 KGHSH, CDR2 LQKENI. Germline trimming cut 3 bases from V and 4 bases from J; bases unmatched to any gene: 7. The chain's CDR3 is CASSPPGGSGTEAFF. DNA of the CDR3: TGTGCCAGCTCACCCCCAGGGGGCTCGGGCACTGAAGCTTTCTTT.

The genes are TRBV5-1 and TRBJ2-2; D is perhaps TRBD2 (6 bases). Germline lookup yields CDR1 SGHRS and CDR2 YFSETQ. The CDR3 totals 16 residues. Trimming left V 2 bases short and J 0 bases short, with 11 bases between. CDR3 sequence (DNA): TGCGCCAGCAGCTTACCGCGGGGACCGAACACCGGGGAGCTGTTTTTT. This gives the protein CASSLPRGPNTGELFF.

This chain's CDR3 is CAWSGKGVNAEAFF. DNA of the CDR3: TGTGCCTGGAGTGGGAAGGGAGTAAACGCTGAAGCTTTCTTT. This chain links TRBV30 with TRBJ1-1; D ambiguous. Germline lookup yields CDR1 GTSNPN and CDR2 SVGIG (reference sequence). The CDR3 contains 14 residues. V dropped 1 base and J dropped 6 bases, with 15 bases sitting between them.

The chain is built from TRBV30 and TRBJ2-3; 7 positions match TRBD2. There are 16 residues in the CDR3. CDR1 is GTSNPN and CDR2 is SVGIG in the germline V gene (reference sequence). V lost 2 bases to trimming and J lost 2 bases; unmatched junction nucleotides: 10. The CDR3 region has the DNA TGTGCCTGGAGTCCTCCGGGACTACCTCACACAGATACGCAGTATTTT. Its translation: CAWSPPGLPHTDTQYF.

The chain joins TRBV28 to TRBJ1-5; the match to TRBD1 covers 7 bases. CDR1 and CDR2 from the germline V gene are MDHEN and SYDVKM. The trim removed 3 bases at V and 5 bases at J, leaving 10 bases unmatched. The CDR3 loop spans 16 amino acids. CDR3 bases: TGTGCCAGCAGTTTTTTGGAGGGGGCCGGGGATCAGCCCCAGCATTTT. It is translated as CASSFLEGAGDQPQHF.

The genes are TRBV18 and TRBJ1-2, with 7 bases lining up with TRBD1. CDR3 size: 14 residues. The V gene's germline CDR1 is KGHSH and CDR2 LQKENI. Germline trimming cut 3 bases from V and 2 bases from J; bases unmatched to any gene: 3. CDR3 sequence reads: CASSPGQQNYGYTF. In DNA, the CDR3 is TGTGCCAGCTCACCGGGACAGCAAAACTATGGCTACACCTTC.

The genes are TRBV10-3 and TRBJ1-2; 10 bases map to TRBD1. Trimming cost V 11 bases and J 6 bases; bases outside gene matches: 6. The CDR3 covers 12 residues. The germline V gene encodes CDR1 ENHRY and CDR2 SYGVKD. CDR3 sequence (DNA): TGTGCCTCGCACGGGACAGGGGATGGCTACACCTTC. Amino acids: CASHGTGDGYTF.

This clone has a handful of counts. The chain uses TRBV5-8 and TRBJ1-1; D gene ambiguous. Germline CDR1 is SGHTS and CDR2 is YDEGEE. The CDR3 runs 14 residues. The ends were cut back, 5 bases at V and 3 bases at J, with 14 bases in the middle. The CDR3 reads CASSPAGRDTEAFF. CDR3 DNA: TGTGCCAGCAGTCCCGCGGGGAGGGACACTGAAGCTTTCTTT.

This clone was counted a single time. The chain employs TRBV11-3 and TRBJ2-1, with D perhaps TRBD1 (6 bases). The CDR3 runs to 15 residues. V dropped 4 bases and J dropped 4 bases, with 14 bases sitting between them. In germline, CDR1 is SGHNT, CDR2 YENEEA. The CDR3 is CASSSLLDSYNEQFF. For the CDR3, the DNA is TGTGCCAGCAGCTCTCTACTGGACAGTTACAATGAGCAGTTCTTC.

On this clone: Other DNA sequences in the sample encode the same CDR3. This chain joins TRBV10-3 and TRBJ1-5; no firm D call. The CDR3 runs to 13 residues. Trimming took 4 bases from V and 0 from J, leaving 4 bases between them. Germline CDR1 ENHRY, CDR2 SYGVKD. The CDR3: CAISANSNQPQHF. CDR3 DNA sequence: TGTGCCATCAGTGCAAATAGCAATCAGCCCCAGCATTTT.

This rearrangement joins TRBV5-8 to TRBJ1-5, with 9 nucleotides matching TRBD1. The CDR3 is 16 residues long. The germline V gene has CDR1 SGHTS and CDR2 YDEGEE. Trimming removed 4 bases from V and 6 bases from J; junction bases left unmatched: 11. CDR3 DNA: TGTGCCAGCAGCCCGGGACAGGGTGTTTTGAGTCAGCCCCAGCATTTT. Its protein is CASSPGQGVLSQPQHF.

As concerns this clone: Other DNA sequences in this specimen translate into the identical CDR3. This sequence joins TRBV12-3 or TRBV12-4 and TRBJ1-2, with a tentative D call TRBD1 (5 bases). V was shortened by 3 bases and J by 7 bases, with 12 bases between the two germline ends. The CDR3 runs to 13 residues. The CDR3 here is CASSLGQGGGYTF. The CDR3 DNA sequence: TGTGCCAGCAGTTTGGGGCAGGGCGGTGGCTACACCTTC.

The chain employs TRBV19 and TRBJ2-1, with TRBD2 identical over 8 bases. The CDR3 has 15 amino acids. Germline CDR1 reads LNHDA; CDR2 reads SQIVND (reference sequence). The V segment lost 4 bases and the J segment 5 bases; nucleotides outside the gene matches: 7. As DNA, the CDR3 is TGTGCCAGTAGTACCCCGGGGGGGCTTGACAATGAGCAGTTCTTC. Encoded protein: CASSTPGGLDNEQFF.

The chain has TRBV5-4 and TRBJ1-2; 8 positions agree with TRBD1. This CDR3 contains 14 residues. The germline V gene has CDR1 SGHNT and CDR2 YYREEE (reference sequence). Trimming at V came to 4 bases and at J to 6 bases, leaving 8 bases not matched to a gene. For the CDR3, the DNA is TGTGCCAGCAGCCTAGGACAGGGAGGCCATGGCTACACCTTC. As protein: CASSLGQGGHGYTF.